The next 22 T cell receptor beta chains were all read from a single sample in a study of blood T cell repertoires in COVID-19. Profiling relied on immunoSEQ multiplex PCR, and the TCRdb table lists in-frame clones only, not all of them. The data contain about 250,000 clones, roughly 85% of them singletons. Specimen: PBMCs or T cells enriched from blood (not recorded which). All receptors derive from a woman aged 40-49 years who had been exposed to COVID-19.

The J gene is TRBJ1-2, the V gene TRBV7-2; D is undetermined. From germline, CDR1 is SGHTA and CDR2 FQGNSA. The CDR3 spans 19 residues. Trimming pared 1 base from V and 0 bases from J, leaving 21 bases between. This CDR3 reads CASSLGSGWQSGSNYGYTF. The CDR3, as DNA: TGTGCCAGCAGCTTAGGTTCAGGTTGGCAGAGTGGGTCTAACTATGGCTACACCTTC.

The chain links TRBV28 to TRBJ1-1; TRBD1 agrees at 9 bases. Germline-derived CDR1 and CDR2 are MDHEN and SYDVKM. The CDR3 runs to 14 residues. V dropped 5 bases and J dropped 3; count of bases not matched to a gene: 4. The CDR3 region has the DNA TGTGCCAGCAGTACGACAGGGGGGGACACTGAAGCTTTCTTT. Residues: CASSTTGGDTEAFF.

CDR3 region: CASSPDEKLFF. The CDR3 nucleotides are TGTGCCAGCTCCCCGGATGAAAAACTGTTTTTT. This chain connects TRBV18 to TRBJ1-4; D remains ambiguous. In germline, CDR1 is KGHSH, CDR2 LQKENI. This CDR3 is built from 11 residues. Trimming left V 6 bases short and J 6 bases short, with 5 bases between. Variable domain in full (rest from reference TRBV18 and TRBJ1-4): NAGVMQNPRHLVRRRGQEARLRCSPMKGHSHVYWYRQLPEEGLKFMVYLQKENIIDESGMPKERFSAEFPKEGPSILRIQQVVRGDSAAYFCASSPDEKLFFGSGTQLSVL.

The rearrangement links TRBV13 to TRBJ2-3, with 10 bases aligning to TRBD2. Germline values: CDR1 PRHDT, CDR2 FYEKMQ (reference sequence). With V trimmed by 5 bases and J by 4 bases, 6 bases remained unmatched. This CDR3 region has 15 residues. CDR3 sequence (DNA): TGTGCCAGCAGCCCAAGCGGGGGGGCAGCAGATACGCAGTATTTT. This codes for CASSPSGGAADTQYF.

This clone was counted a single time. J is TRBJ2-4 and V is TRBV7-6, with D tentatively TRBD2 (5 bases). V was pared by 0 bases and J by 4 bases, with 10 bases between. The V gene's germline CDR1 is SGHVS and CDR2 FNYEAQ. The CDR3 runs to 15 residues. The chain's CDR3 is CASSLAKGGKNIQYF. CDR3 DNA: TGTGCCAGCAGCTTAGCTAAGGGCGGGAAAAACATTCAGTACTTC.

The chain is built from TRBV7-2 and TRBJ1-2; 7 bases map to TRBD1. Trimming at V came to 2 bases and at J to 2 bases, leaving 2 bases not matched to a gene. Germline CDR1 is SGHTA and CDR2 is FQGNSA. CDR3 size: 14 residues. CDR3 sequence reads: CASSLLTGNYGYTF. The CDR3 nucleotides are TGTGCCAGCAGCTTATTGACAGGGAACTATGGCTACACCTTC.

V and J are TRBV15 and TRBJ1-1; D is perhaps TRBD1 (6 bases). CDR1 and CDR2 from the germline V gene are LNHNV and YYDKDF (reference sequence). V gave up 0 bases and J gave up 8 bases, with 10 bases separating them. The CDR3 extends over 13 amino acids. Here the CDR3 reads CATSRDQGSEAFF. In nucleotides, the CDR3 is TGTGCCACCAGCAGAGATCAGGGGTCCGAAGCTTTCTTT.

The chain recombines TRBV11-2 with TRBJ2-3; 11 positions match TRBD2. Germline V gives CDR1 SGHAT, CDR2 FQNNGV. V shed 3 bases, J shed 0 bases, and the junction held 2 bases outside the gene matches. This CDR3 is built from 16 residues. CDR3 sequence reads: CASSFLAGGSTDTQYF. The DNA for the CDR3 is TGTGCCAGCAGCTTTTTAGCGGGGGGGAGCACAGATACGCAGTATTTT. Full variable domain (outside the CDR3, taken from reference TRBV11-2 and TRBJ2-3): EAGVAQSPRYKIIEKRQSVAFWCNPISGHATLYWYQQILGQGPKLLIQFQNNGVVDDSQLPKDRFSAERLKGVDSTLKIQPAKLEDSAVYLCASSFLAGGSTDTQYFGPGTRLTVL.

This clone was seen only a few times. The chain combines TRBV5-1 with TRBJ2-5; the match to TRBD2 covers 7 bases. V gave up 6 bases and J gave up 5 bases; unmatched junction bases: 16. The CDR3 loop spans 16 amino acids. The V gene's germline CDR1 is SGHRS and CDR2 YFSETQ. The chain's CDR3 is CASTHVAGGTGETQYF. The CDR3 DNA reads TGCGCCAGCACCCATGTAGCGGGTGGCACGGGGGAGACCCAGTACTTC.

Ten or more counts support this clone. The chain couples TRBV7-2 to TRBJ2-3, with D possibly matching TRBD2 (6 bases). In germline, CDR1 is SGHTA, CDR2 FQGNSA. This CDR3 has 17 amino acids. Trimming took off 1 base at V and 4 bases at J, with 18 bases between the two ends. CDR3 nucleotide sequence: TGTGCCAGCAGCTTAGTCCCTTTTGGCGGGGTGGCAGATACGCAGTATTTT. Translated, it gives CASSLVPFGGVADTQYF.

The V call is TRBV9, the J call TRBJ2-2; 10 bases are a match to TRBD1. From germline, CDR1 is SGDLS and CDR2 YYNGEE. CDR3 length: 14 amino acids. V shed 7 bases, J shed 4 bases, and the junction held 4 bases outside the gene matches. The DNA of the CDR3 is TGTGCCAGCGGGACAGGGGATGCCACCGGGGAGCTGTTTTTT. It yields the protein CASGTGDATGELFF.

The CDR3 bases are TGTGCCAGCAGCATTCCCGGGAGGAATGAGCAGTTCTTC. Translation gives CASSIPGRNEQFF. The chain uses TRBV12-3 or TRBV12-4 and TRBJ2-1, with 7 bases matching TRBD2. V was clipped by 6 bases and J by 7 bases; unmatched bases: 6. The CDR3 runs 13 residues.

This rearrangement joins TRBV12-3 or TRBV12-4 to TRBJ1-2, with D unclear. Trimming shortened V by 3 bases and J by 1 base, and 6 bases separated the two germline ends. The CDR3 sequence is 13 residues long. In DNA, the CDR3 is TGTGCCAGCAGTTTTGAGGGTAACTATGGCTACACCTTC. Translation: CASSFEGNYGYTF.

This sequence joins TRBV7-6 and TRBJ1-5; D uncertain. The CDR3 is 12 amino acids. From germline, CDR1 is SGHVS and CDR2 FNYEAQ. Deletions cut 5 bases from V and 10 bases from J, with 12 bases between. The chain's CDR3 is CASSPLGRPQHF. In DNA, the CDR3 is TGTGCCAGCAGCCCCCTAGGCCGTCCCCAGCATTTT.

The rearrangement links TRBV27 to TRBJ1-4, with a possible D match to TRBD1 (6 bases). CDR3 length: 16 amino acids. V was clipped by 1 base and J by 2 bases, with 11 bases between them. CDR1 and CDR2 from the germline V gene are MNHEY and SMNVEV (reference sequence). CDR3 protein: CASSLLGGATNEKLFF. In DNA, the CDR3 is TGTGCCAGCAGTTTATTAGGGGGGGCCACTAATGAAAAACTGTTTTTT.

CDR3 in amino acids: CAWSVRGGAFF. As DNA, the CDR3 is TGTGCCTGGAGTGTGAGGGGAGGAGCTTTCTTT. The chain carries TRBV30 and TRBJ1-1, with D possibly TRBD1 on 5 matching bases. With 0 bases removed from V and 10 bases from J, the gap between germline ends came to 9 bases. Germline V gene lookup returns CDR1 GTSNPN and CDR2 SVGIG (reference sequence). The CDR3 covers 11 residues.

This chain uses TRBV6-5 with TRBJ2-7, with D possibly being TRBD1 (6 bases). The length of the CDR3 is 14 residues. Trimming pared 6 bases from V and 2 bases from J, leaving 14 bases between. Germline loops: CDR1 MNHEY, CDR2 SVGAGI. The CDR3 region has the DNA TGTGCCAGCAGCTTCAAAACAGGGACCTACGAGCAGTACTTC. Translation: CASSFKTGTYEQYF.

J is TRBJ2-2 and V is TRBV6-2 or TRBV6-3, with 8 nucleotides matching TRBD2. Losses at the gene ends were 0 bases for V and 5 bases for J; bases not matched to a gene: 8. CDR3 size: 17 residues. In germline, CDR1 is MNHEY, CDR2 SVGEGT. CDR3 bases: TGTGCCAGCAGTTACTCGATGACGGGGGGGCCTACCGGGGAGCTGTTTTTT. It translates to CASSYSMTGGPTGELFF.

The table lists this clone with a few counts. The chain joins TRBV7-2 to TRBJ1-2; D unresolved. Germline CDR1 SGHTA, CDR2 FQGNSA. Trimming took 3 bases from V and 4 from J, leaving 6 bases between them. The CDR3 runs 12 residues. CDR3 protein: CASSLASYGYTF. Written as DNA, the CDR3 is TGTGCCAGCAGCTTGGCCAGCTATGGCTACACCTTC.

This sequence joins TRBV7-8 and TRBJ2-5, with D tentatively TRBD2 (5 bases). From germline, CDR1 is SGHVS and CDR2 FQNEAQ. V gave up 4 bases and J gave up 5 bases, with 14 bases separating them. This CDR3 is built from 14 residues. The CDR3 reads CASSSDGLFETQYF. DNA for the CDR3: TGTGCCAGCAGCTCGGACGGACTTTTCGAGACCCAGTACTTC.

The rearrangement uses TRBV28 and TRBJ1-2, with 7 bases that match TRBD1. The CDR3 has 13 residues. Germline V gives CDR1 MDHEN, CDR2 SYDVKM. The J segment lost 11 bases and the V segment lost 5 bases, leaving 11 bases of the junction unmatched. The CDR3, as DNA: TGTGCCAGCAGTCGCAGGGACAGTTCGTGGTACACCTTC. Protein product: CASSRRDSSWYTF.

The chain combines TRBV2 with TRBJ2-1; TRBD2 is a possible D gene (6 bases). Trimming took off 4 bases at V and 15 bases at J, with 16 bases between the two ends. Germline V lookup: CDR1 SNHLY, CDR2 FYNNEI. The CDR3 spans 12 residues. The CDR3 region has the DNA TGTGCCAGCAGTGTCGGGACTCCTGACCCGTTCTTC. Its protein is CASSVGTPDPFF.